The T cell receptor beta chain under discussion was sequenced for a study of graft-versus-host responses after intestinal transplantation. The overall study: Recipients had multivisceral, liver-intestinal, or isolated intestinal transplants. All of the recipients had induction that used anti-thymocyte globulin, then tacrolimus and steroids for about 3 years.

Irradiated stimulators labeled with violet dye, approximately 200,000 in number, were plated with approximately 200,000 CFSE-labeled responders. CFSE-low proliferating responders, CD3+CD4+ and CD3+CD8+, were sorted post-reaction. The table lists this clone with a few counts. CDR3 length equals 15 residues. Germline values: CDR1 GTSNPN, CDR2 SVGIG (reference sequence). The J segment lost 5 bases and the V segment lost 2 bases, leaving 7 bases of the junction unmatched. The data were produced by immunoSEQ multiplex PCR, yet TCRdb's version contains in-frame clones alone and is incomplete. The table shows about 15,000 clones, with around 35% occurring only once.

The sequences come from alloreactive CD8+ T cells from a mixed lymphocyte reaction culture, collected before intestinal transplant. The subset here: CFSE-low proliferating T cells sorted from roughly 6-day pre-transplant mixed lymphocyte reaction (GvH or HvG direction). V is TRBV30 and J is TRBJ2-3; TRBD2 agrees at 10 bases. This sequence originates from a human patient who received an intestinal transplant. The CDR3 region is CAWSRLAGGIDTQYF. CDR3 DNA: TGTGCCTGGAGTCGACTAGCGGGTGGTATAGATACGCAGTATTTT.